This T cell receptor (beta chain) came from a study of T cell changes during pregnancy in multiple sclerosis. The CDR3 is 12 residues long. V was shortened by 6 bases and J by 3 bases, with 8 bases between the two germline ends. The germline gives CDR1 KGHSH, CDR2 LQKENI. Profiling relied on immunoSEQ multiplex PCR, and the TCRdb table lists in-frame clones only, not all of them. The data show more than 70,000 clones, around 94% seen once. This sequence originates from a female donor with multiple sclerosis, enrolled in a pregnancy study. The sample here was peripheral blood, taken before pregnancy. This chain joins TRBV18 and TRBJ2-5; D unresolved. The CDR3 protein is CASSRSEETQYF. CDR3 sequence (DNA): TGTGCCAGCTCCCGTTCGGAAGAGACCCAGTACTTC.